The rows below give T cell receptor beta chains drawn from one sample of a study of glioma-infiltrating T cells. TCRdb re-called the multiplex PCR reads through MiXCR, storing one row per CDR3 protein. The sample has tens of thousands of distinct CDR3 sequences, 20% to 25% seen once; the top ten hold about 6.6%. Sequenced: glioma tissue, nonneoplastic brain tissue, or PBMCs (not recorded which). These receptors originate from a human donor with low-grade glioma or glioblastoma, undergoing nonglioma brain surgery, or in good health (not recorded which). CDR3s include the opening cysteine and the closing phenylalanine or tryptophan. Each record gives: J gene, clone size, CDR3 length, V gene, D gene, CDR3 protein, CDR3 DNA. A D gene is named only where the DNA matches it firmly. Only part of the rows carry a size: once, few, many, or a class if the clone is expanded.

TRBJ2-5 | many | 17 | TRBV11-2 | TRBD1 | CASSERSGTGGAETQYF | TGTGCCAGCAGCGAACGATCCGGGACAGGGGGCGCAGAGACCCAGTACTTC
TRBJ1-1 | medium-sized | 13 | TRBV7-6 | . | CASSADLNTEAFF | TGTGCCAGCAGCGCGGACTTGAACACTGAAGCTTTCTTT
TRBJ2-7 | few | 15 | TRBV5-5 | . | CASSLYGSPPYEQYF | TGTGCCAGCAGCTTATACGGGAGCCCCCCCTACGAGCAGTACTTC
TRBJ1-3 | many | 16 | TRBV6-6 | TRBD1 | CASSYGDRVTGNTIYF | TGTGCCAGCAGTTACGGGGACAGGGTAACTGGAAACACCATATATTTT
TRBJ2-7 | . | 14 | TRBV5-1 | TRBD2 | CASSSSGGTNEQYF | TGCGCCAGCAGTTCTAGCGGGGGGACCAACGAGCAGTACTTC
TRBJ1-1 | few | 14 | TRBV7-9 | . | CASSPGRKNTEAFF | TGTGCCAGCAGCCCAGGTAGGAAGAACACTGAAGCTTTCTTT
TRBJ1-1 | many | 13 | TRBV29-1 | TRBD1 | CSVGYRGSTEAFF | TGCAGCGTTGGATACAGGGGGAGCACTGAAGCTTTCTTT
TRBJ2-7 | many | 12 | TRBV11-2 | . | CASSLELAPEHF | TGTGCCAGCAGCTTAGAGTTGGCCCCGGAGCACTTC
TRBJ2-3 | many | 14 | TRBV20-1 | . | CSATRKGGGDTQYF | TGCAGTGCTACGCGTAAGGGAGGGGGGGATACGCAGTATTTT
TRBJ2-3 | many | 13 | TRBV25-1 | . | CASSEPVTDTQYF | TGTGCCAGCAGTGAACCTGTTACAGATACGCAGTATTTT
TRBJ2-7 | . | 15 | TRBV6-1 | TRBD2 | CSSTLLAGTAYEQYF | TGTTCCAGCACCCTCTTAGCGGGAACGGCCTACGAGCAGTACTTC
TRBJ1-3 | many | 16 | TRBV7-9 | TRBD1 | CASSLDAGGYGNTIYF | TGTGCCAGCAGCTTAGACGCAGGGGGTTATGGAAACACCATATATTTT
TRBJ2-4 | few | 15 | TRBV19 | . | CASRRDGPTKNIQYF | TGTGCCAGCCGCCGTGATGGACCCACCAAAAACATTCAGTACTTC
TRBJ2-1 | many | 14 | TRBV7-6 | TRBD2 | CASSLRGGGNEQFF | TGTGCCAGCAGCTTACGGGGCGGGGGCAATGAGCAGTTCTTC
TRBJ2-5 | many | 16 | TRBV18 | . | CASSPMSGDLQETQYF | TGTGCCAGCTCACCTATGAGCGGAGACCTACAAGAGACCCAGTACTTC
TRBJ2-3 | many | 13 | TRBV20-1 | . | CSARQGGSDTQYF | TGCAGTGCTAGGCAGGGGGGCTCAGATACGCAGTATTTT
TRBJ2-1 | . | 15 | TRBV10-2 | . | CASSGHASSYNEQFF | TGCGCCAGCAGTGGACACGCGAGCTCCTACAATGAGCAGTTCTTC
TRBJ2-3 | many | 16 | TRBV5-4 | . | CADKSASGTSTDTQYF | TGTGCCGACAAGTCCGCATCGGGAACTAGCACAGATACGCAGTATTTT
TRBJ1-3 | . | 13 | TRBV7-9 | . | CASRSGPGNTIYF | TGTGCCAGCAGATCCGGACCAGGAAACACCATATATTTT
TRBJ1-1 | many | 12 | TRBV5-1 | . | CASRPESTEAFF | TGCGCCAGCAGACCAGAAAGCACTGAAGCTTTCTTT
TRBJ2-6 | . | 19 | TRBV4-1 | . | CASHKGGRDGRYGANVLTF | TGCGCCAGCCATAAAGGGGGGAGGGACGGAAGATATGGGGCCAACGTCCTGACTTTC
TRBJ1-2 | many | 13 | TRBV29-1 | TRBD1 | CSVPWTGGNGYTF | TGCAGCGTTCCGTGGACAGGGGGGAATGGCTACACCTTC
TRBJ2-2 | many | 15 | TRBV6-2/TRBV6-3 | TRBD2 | CASSYLAGATGELFF | TGTGCCAGCAGTTATCTAGCGGGGGCGACCGGGGAGCTGTTTTTT
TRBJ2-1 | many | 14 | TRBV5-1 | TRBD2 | CASSGTSGYNEQFF | TGCGCCAGCAGCGGAACTAGCGGCTACAATGAGCAGTTCTTC
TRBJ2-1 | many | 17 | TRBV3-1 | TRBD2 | CASSQVRLAGGRNEQFF | TGTGCCAGCAGCCAGGTACGACTAGCGGGGGGGCGTAATGAGCAGTTCTTC
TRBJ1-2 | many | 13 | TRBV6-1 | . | CASTKQERDGYTF | TGTGCCAGCACAAAACAGGAGAGGGATGGCTACACCTTC
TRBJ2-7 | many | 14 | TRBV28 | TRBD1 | CASKGTGTTYEQYF | TGTGCCAGCAAAGGGACAGGGACAACCTACGAGCAGTACTTC
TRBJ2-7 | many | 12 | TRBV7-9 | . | CASSPDTYEQYF | TGTGCCAGCAGCCCTGACACCTACGAGCAGTACTTC
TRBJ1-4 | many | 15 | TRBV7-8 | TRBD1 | CASSPRTGLDEKLFF | TGTGCCAGCAGCCCCCGGACAGGGCTCGACGAAAAACTGTTTTTT
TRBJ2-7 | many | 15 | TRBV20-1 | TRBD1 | CSANPGGTGAYEQYF | TGCAGTGCCAACCCGGGCGGGACAGGGGCCTACGAGCAGTACTTC
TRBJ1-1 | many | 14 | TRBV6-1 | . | CASSEPGLGTEAFF | TGTGCCAGCAGTGAACCAGGGCTCGGCACTGAAGCTTTCTTT
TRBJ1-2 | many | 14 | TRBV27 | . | CASSSPGRFYGYTF | TGTGCCAGCAGCTCTCCGGGACGCTTCTATGGCTACACCTTC
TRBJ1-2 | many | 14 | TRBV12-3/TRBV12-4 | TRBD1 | CASSLDRVNYGYTF | TGTGCCAGCAGTTTGGACAGGGTAAACTATGGCTACACCTTC
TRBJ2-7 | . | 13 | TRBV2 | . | CASSLLTSHEQYF | TGTGCCAGCAGTCTCCTCACATCTCACGAGCAGTACTTC
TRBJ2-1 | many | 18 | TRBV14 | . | CASSQVVSSGDTYNEQFF | TGTGCCAGCAGCCAAGTAGTTTCTTCAGGGGATACCTACAATGAGCAGTTCTTC
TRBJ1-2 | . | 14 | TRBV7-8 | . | CASSPAGGNYGYTF | TGTGCCAGCAGCCCGGCTGGCGGCAACTATGGCTACACCTTC
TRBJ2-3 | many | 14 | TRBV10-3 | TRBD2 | CAIRAGESTDTQYF | TGTGCCATCAGGGCGGGAGAAAGCACAGATACGCAGTATTTT
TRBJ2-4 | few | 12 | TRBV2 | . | CASSEDPIVQYF | TGTGCCAGCAGTGAGGATCCCATAGTCCAGTACTTC
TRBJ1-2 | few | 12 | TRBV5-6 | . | CASSFRDDGYTF | TGTGCCAGCAGCTTTCGGGACGATGGCTACACCTTC
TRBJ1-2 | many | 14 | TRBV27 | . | CASSPYDKNYGYTF | TGTGCCAGCAGTCCCTACGACAAAAACTATGGCTACACCTTC
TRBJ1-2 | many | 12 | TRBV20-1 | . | CSARRGSYGYTF | TGCAGTGCAAGGAGGGGATCCTATGGCTACACCTTC
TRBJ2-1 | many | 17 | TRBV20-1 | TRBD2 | CSATPLGLAGGHNEQFF | TGCAGTGCTACTCCCCTCGGACTAGCGGGGGGCCACAATGAGCAGTTCTTC
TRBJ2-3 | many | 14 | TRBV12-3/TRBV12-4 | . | CASSINTGPSTQYF | TGTGCCAGCAGCATCAACACAGGGCCTAGTACGCAGTATTTT
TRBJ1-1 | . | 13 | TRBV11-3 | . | CASSLGRSTEAFF | TGTGCCAGCAGCTTGGGAAGGAGCACTGAAGCTTTCTTT
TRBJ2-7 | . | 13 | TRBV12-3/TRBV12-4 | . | CASSLSQGYEQYF | TGTGCCAGCAGTTTAAGTCAGGGCTACGAGCAGTACTTC
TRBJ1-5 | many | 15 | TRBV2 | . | CASSSEIISNQPQHF | TGTGCCAGCAGCAGCGAGATAATAAGCAATCAGCCCCAGCATTTT
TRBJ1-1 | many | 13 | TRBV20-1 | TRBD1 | CSARPGQGFDAFF | TGCAGTGCCCGCCCGGGACAGGGGTTCGATGCTTTCTTT
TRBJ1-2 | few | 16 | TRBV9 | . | CASSVDPAGTAYGYTF | TGTGCCAGCAGCGTAGACCCGGCGGGCACCGCCTATGGCTACACCTTC
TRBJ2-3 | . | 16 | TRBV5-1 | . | CASSHEPLPRTDTQYF | TGCGCCAGCAGCCACGAACCGTTACCTCGCACAGATACGCAGTATTTT
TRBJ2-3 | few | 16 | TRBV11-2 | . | CASSPTSYYVTDTQYF | TGTGCCAGCAGCCCCACTAGTTATTATGTCACAGATACGCAGTATTTT